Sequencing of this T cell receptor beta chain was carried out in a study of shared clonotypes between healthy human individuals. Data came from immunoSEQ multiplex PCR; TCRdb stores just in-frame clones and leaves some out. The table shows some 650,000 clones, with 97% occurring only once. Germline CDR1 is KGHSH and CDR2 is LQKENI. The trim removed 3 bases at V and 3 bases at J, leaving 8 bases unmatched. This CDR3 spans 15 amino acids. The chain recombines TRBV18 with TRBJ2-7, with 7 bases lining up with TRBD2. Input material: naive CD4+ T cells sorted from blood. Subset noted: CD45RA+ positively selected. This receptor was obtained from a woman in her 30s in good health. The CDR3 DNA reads TGTGCCAGCTCACCCCGTGGGGCGGGAGTCTACGAGCAGTACTTC. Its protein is CASSPRGAGVYEQYF. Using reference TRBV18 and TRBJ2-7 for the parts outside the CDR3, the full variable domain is NAGVMQNPRHLVRRRGQEARLRCSPMKGHSHVYWYRQLPEEGLKFMVYLQKENIIDESGMPKERFSAEFPKEGPSILRIQQVVRGDSAAYFCASSPRGAGVYEQYFGPGTRLTVT.